This is a list of T cell receptor beta chains from one sample in a study of T-cell memory formation after mild COVID-19. MiXCR, run by TCRdb on the 5' RACE reads, gives a single entry per CDR3 protein. The sample shows approximately 180,000 distinct CDR3 sequences, approximately 16% of them seen only once. The specimen sequenced was PBMCs or a T cell subset sorted from them (not recorded which). The source is an adult woman who had mild COVID-19 (a few samples of this study predate the infection). Cell type and time point are not known. CDR3s include the opening cysteine and the closing phenylalanine or tryptophan. A D gene is named only where the DNA matches it firmly. Clone size is shown for a subset of rows, as once, few, many or a class of expanded clone.

V gene	D gene	J gene	clone size	CDR3 protein	CDR3 DNA
TRBV5-6	.	TRBJ2-5	.	CASRLSVGVRSGRETQYF	TGTGCCAGCAGATTGTCAGTGGGGGTACGCAGTGGGAGAGAGACCCAGTACTTC
TRBV7-6	TRBD1	TRBJ2-7	.	CASKPGQGASSEQYF	TGTGCCAGCAAGCCGGGACAGGGGGCATCTTCCGAGCAGTACTTC
TRBV5-1	.	TRBJ2-5	many	CASSYEGGWETQYF	TGCGCCAGCAGCTACGAGGGGGGATGGGAGACCCAGTACTTC
TRBV5-1	TRBD2	TRBJ2-3	few	CASSLASGTDLTDTQYF	TGCGCCAGCAGCTTGGCTAGCGGCACCGACCTGACAGATACGCAGTATTTT
TRBV5-1	.	TRBJ2-3	.	CASSSGGDGRTDTQYF	TGCGCCAGCAGCTCAGGGGGGGACGGTCGCACAGATACGCAGTATTTT
TRBV27	.	TRBJ2-1	many	CASSLSQALFSYNEQFF	TGTGCCAGCAGTTTAAGTCAGGCCCTTTTCTCCTACAATGAGCAGTTCTTC
TRBV7-6	.	TRBJ2-1	.	CASSLVGGVYNEQFF	TGTGCCAGCAGCTTAGTAGGCGGGGTCTACAATGAGCAGTTCTTC
TRBV5-1	TRBD2	TRBJ2-7	.	CASSLAGTKGEQYF	TGCGCCAGCAGCTTGGCTGGGACTAAGGGCGAGCAGTACTTC
TRBV9	TRBD1	TRBJ1-6	.	CASSPDGRGRRAPLHF	TGTGCCAGCAGCCCCGACGGCAGGGGGAGAAGGGCACCCCTCCACTTT
TRBV7-9	.	TRBJ2-3	many	CASSFRTDTQYF	TGTGCCAGCAGTTTTCGCACAGATACGCAGTATTTT
TRBV12-3/TRBV12-4	.	TRBJ2-3	many	CASSLGGEDTQYF	TGTGCCAGCAGTTTAGGGGGGGAAGATACGCAGTATTTT
TRBV30	TRBD2	TRBJ2-5	.	CAWSILAGGPETQYF	TGTGCCTGGAGTATACTAGCGGGGGGGCCGGAGACCCAGTACTTC
TRBV6-1	.	TRBJ1-4	.	CASSEVPETNEKLFF	TGTGCCAGCAGTGAAGTCCCGGAGACTAATGAAAAACTGTTTTTT
TRBV7-3	.	TRBJ2-3	.	CASQSTDTQYF	TGTGCCAGCCAGAGCACAGATACGCAGTATTTT
TRBV6-5	TRBD1	TRBJ2-2	.	CATTTGGPRTGELFF	TGTGCCACCACGACAGGGGGCCCGCGCACCGGGGAGCTGTTTTTT
TRBV3-1	TRBD2	TRBJ2-3	.	CASSHALLAGGGDTQYF	TGTGCCAGCAGCCACGCGCTTCTAGCGGGAGGTGGAGATACGCAGTATTTT
TRBV6-2/TRBV6-3	TRBD2	TRBJ2-1	.	CASKWTSGLYEQFF	TGTGCCAGCAAATGGACTAGCGGGCTATATGAGCAGTTCTTC
TRBV5-4	.	TRBJ2-7	.	CASSLGGEVYEQYF	TGTGCCAGCAGCTTGGGGGGCGAGGTGTACGAGCAGTACTTC
TRBV7-2	.	TRBJ1-2	few	CASSRQGTGSWYGYTF	TGTGCCAGCAGCCGCCAGGGCACAGGGTCTTGGTATGGCTACACCTTC
TRBV6-2/TRBV6-3	.	TRBJ1-5	few	CASSYWGRLTNQPQHF	TGTGCCAGCAGTTACTGGGGGAGATTGACGAATCAGCCCCAGCATTTT
TRBV20-1	TRBD1	TRBJ1-5	few	CSATTGPQPQHF	TGCAGTGCCACGACAGGGCCTCAGCCCCAGCATTTT
TRBV20-1	TRBD2	TRBJ2-1	many	CSASPTSGRSYNEQFF	TGCAGTGCTAGTCCGACTAGCGGGAGGTCCTACAATGAGCAGTTCTTC
TRBV7-9	.	TRBJ1-4	few	CAGAATPEKLFF	TGTGCCGGCGCAGCTACTCCTGAAAAACTGTTTTTT
TRBV5-4	TRBD2	TRBJ2-1	.	CASSLDLASGYNEQFF	TGTGCCAGCAGCTTGGATTTGGCTAGCGGGTACAATGAGCAGTTCTTC
TRBV3-1	TRBD2	TRBJ2-7	few	CASRQRDYYEQYF	TGTGCCAGCAGACAGCGGGACTATTACGAGCAGTACTTC
TRBV29-1	TRBD2	TRBJ2-7	.	CSYSLAGGSHEQYF	TGCAGCTATAGTTTAGCGGGAGGGAGCCACGAGCAGTACTTC
TRBV5-1	TRBD1	TRBJ2-5	few	CASSSQGAETQYF	TGCGCCAGCAGCTCACAGGGGGCAGAGACCCAGTACTTC
TRBV14	.	TRBJ1-5	.	CASSQAPHQPQHF	TGTGCCAGCAGCCAAGCCCCCCACCAGCCCCAGCATTTT
TRBV12-3/TRBV12-4	.	TRBJ2-7	few	CASSQTSSSYEQYF	TGTGCCAGCAGTCAGACTAGTAGCTCCTACGAGCAGTACTTC
TRBV12-3/TRBV12-4	TRBD1	TRBJ2-7	.	CASRRTGSSYEQYF	TGTGCCAGCAGGAGGACAGGTAGCTCCTACGAGCAGTACTTC
TRBV15	TRBD2	TRBJ2-3	.	CATSREAGAKRDTQYF	TGTGCCACCAGCAGAGAAGCGGGAGCCAAGCGGGATACGCAGTATTTT
TRBV7-6	.	TRBJ2-2	few	CASSITVANTGELFF	TGTGCCAGCAGCATAACCGTTGCGAACACCGGGGAGCTGTTTTTT
TRBV5-1	TRBD2	TRBJ2-7	few	CASSLGASGGSYEQYF	TGCGCCAGCAGCTTGGGGGCTAGCGGGGGGTCCTACGAGCAGTACTTC
TRBV7-3	TRBD1	TRBJ2-1	few	CASSLNRGWTYNEQFF	TGTGCCAGCAGCCTCAACAGGGGTTGGACCTACAATGAGCAGTTCTTC
TRBV18	.	TRBJ2-1	few	CASSPDRKSYNEQFF	TGTGCCAGCTCACCCGACAGGAAATCCTACAATGAGCAGTTCTTC
TRBV2	TRBD1	TRBJ2-5	.	CASSASGGQETQYF	TGTGCCAGCAGTGCATCAGGGGGCCAAGAGACCCAGTACTTC
TRBV18	.	TRBJ2-3	.	CASSHTSSTDTQYF	TGTGCCAGCTCACATACCTCTAGCACAGATACGCAGTATTTT
TRBV12-3/TRBV12-4	.	TRBJ2-7	.	CASNRDSLYEQYF	TGTGCCAGCAACAGGGACTCCCTCTACGAGCAGTACTTC
TRBV15	.	TRBJ1-4	once	CATSRGFGEEKLFF	TGTGCCACCAGCAGAGGGTTCGGGGAGGAAAAACTGTTTTTT
TRBV7-9	TRBD2	TRBJ2-2	many	CASSTPRGGHVGELFF	TGTGCCAGCAGCACGCCCCGGGGGGGGCATGTCGGGGAGCTGTTTTTT
TRBV7-3	.	TRBJ2-1	.	CASSSGPSEQFF	TGTGCCAGCAGCTCTGGGCCTTCTGAGCAGTTCTTC
TRBV5-1	TRBD1	TRBJ1-1	few	CASSSTGTGVEAFF	TGCGCCAGCAGCTCCACCGGGACAGGGGTAGAAGCTTTCTTT